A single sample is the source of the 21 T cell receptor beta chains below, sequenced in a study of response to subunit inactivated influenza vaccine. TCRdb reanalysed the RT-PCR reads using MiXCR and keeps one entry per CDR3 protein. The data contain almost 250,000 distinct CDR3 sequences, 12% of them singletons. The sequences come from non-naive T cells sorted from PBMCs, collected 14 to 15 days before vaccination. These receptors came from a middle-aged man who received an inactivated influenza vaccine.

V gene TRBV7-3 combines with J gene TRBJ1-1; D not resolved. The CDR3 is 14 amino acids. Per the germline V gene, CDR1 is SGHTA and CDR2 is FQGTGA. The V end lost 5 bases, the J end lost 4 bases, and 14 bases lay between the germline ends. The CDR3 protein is CASSNGGLGTEAFF. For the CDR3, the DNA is TGTGCCAGCAGCAACGGCGGGTTGGGCACTGAAGCTTTCTTT.

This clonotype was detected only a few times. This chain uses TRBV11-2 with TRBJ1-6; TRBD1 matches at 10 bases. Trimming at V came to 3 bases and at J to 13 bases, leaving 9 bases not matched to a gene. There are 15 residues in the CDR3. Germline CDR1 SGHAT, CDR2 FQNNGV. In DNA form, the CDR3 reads TGTGCCAGCAGCTTGAACACGGGACAGGGGTTGCCCCTCCACTTT. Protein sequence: CASSLNTGQGLPLHF.

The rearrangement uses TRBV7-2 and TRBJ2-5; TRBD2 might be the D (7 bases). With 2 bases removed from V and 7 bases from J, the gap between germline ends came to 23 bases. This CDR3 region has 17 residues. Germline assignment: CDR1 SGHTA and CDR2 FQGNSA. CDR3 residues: CASSLIPSGEGGGTQYF. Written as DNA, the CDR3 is TGTGCCAGCAGCTTAATCCCCTCGGGGGAGGGAGGGGGGACCCAGTACTTC. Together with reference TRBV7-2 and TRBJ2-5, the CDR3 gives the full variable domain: GAGVSQSPSNKVTEKGKDVELRCDPISGHTALYWYRQSLGQGLEFLIYFQGNSAPDKSGLPSDRFSAERTGGSVSTLTIQRTQQEDSAVYLCASSLIPSGEGGGTQYFGPGTRLLVL.

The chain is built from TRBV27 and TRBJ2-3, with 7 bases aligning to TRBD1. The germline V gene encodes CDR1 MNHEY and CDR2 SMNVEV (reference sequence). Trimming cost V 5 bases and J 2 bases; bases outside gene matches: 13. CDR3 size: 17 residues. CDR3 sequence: CASSRLRDSLYTDTQYF. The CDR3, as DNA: TGTGCCAGCAGTCGGTTGAGGGACAGTCTGTACACAGATACGCAGTATTTT.

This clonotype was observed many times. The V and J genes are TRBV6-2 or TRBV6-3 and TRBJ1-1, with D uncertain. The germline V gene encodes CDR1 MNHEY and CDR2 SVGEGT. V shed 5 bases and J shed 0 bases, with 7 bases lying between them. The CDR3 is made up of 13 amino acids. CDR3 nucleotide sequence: TGTGCCAGCAGTCGATCCATGAACACTGAAGCTTTCTTT. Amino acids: CASSRSMNTEAFF.

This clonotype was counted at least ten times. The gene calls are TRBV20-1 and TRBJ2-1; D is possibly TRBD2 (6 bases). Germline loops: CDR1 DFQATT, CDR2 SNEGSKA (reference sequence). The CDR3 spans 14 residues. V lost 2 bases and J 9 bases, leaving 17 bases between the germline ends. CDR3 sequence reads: CSARQGGFQAEQFF. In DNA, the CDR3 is TGCAGTGCTAGACAGGGAGGTTTTCAGGCTGAGCAGTTCTTC.

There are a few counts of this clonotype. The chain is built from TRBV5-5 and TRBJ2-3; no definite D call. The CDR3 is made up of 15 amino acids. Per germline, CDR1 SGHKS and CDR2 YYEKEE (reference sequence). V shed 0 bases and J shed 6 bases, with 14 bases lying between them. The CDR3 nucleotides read TGTGCCAGCAGCTTGGGAGCGAGAACTCAGGATACGCAGTATTTT. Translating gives CASSLGARTQDTQYF.

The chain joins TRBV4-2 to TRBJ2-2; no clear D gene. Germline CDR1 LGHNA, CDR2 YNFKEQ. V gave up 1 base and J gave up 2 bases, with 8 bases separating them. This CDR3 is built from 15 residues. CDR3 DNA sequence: TGTGCCAGCAGCCAAGTTGGCCAAAACACCGGGGAGCTGTTTTTT. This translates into CASSQVGQNTGELFF.

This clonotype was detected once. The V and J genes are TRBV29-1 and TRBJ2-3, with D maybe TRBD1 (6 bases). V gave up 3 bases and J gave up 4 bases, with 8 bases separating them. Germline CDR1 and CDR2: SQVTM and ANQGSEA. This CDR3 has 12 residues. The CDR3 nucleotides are TGCAGCGTTGATCAGGGGCCAGATACGCAGTATTTT. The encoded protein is CSVDQGPDTQYF.

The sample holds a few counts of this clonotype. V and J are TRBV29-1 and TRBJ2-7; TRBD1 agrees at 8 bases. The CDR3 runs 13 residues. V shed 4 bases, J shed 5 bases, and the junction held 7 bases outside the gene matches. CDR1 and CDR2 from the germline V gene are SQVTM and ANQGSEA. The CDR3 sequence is CSVAPQTGDEQYF. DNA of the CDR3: TGCAGCGTTGCCCCGCAGACAGGGGACGAGCAGTACTTC.

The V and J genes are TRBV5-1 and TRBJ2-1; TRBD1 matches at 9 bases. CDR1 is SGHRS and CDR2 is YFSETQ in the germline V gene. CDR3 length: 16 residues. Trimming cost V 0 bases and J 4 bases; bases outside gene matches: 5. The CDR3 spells CASSLGGDRAYNEQFF. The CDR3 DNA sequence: TGCGCCAGCAGCTTGGGGGGGGACAGGGCATACAATGAGCAGTTCTTC. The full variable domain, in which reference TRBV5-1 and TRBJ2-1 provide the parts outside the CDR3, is KAGVTQTPRYLIKTRGQQVTLSCSPISGHRSVSWYQQTPGQGLQFLFEYFSETQRNKGNFPGRFSGRQFSNSRSEMNVSTLELGDSALYLCASSLGGDRAYNEQFFGPGTRLTVL.

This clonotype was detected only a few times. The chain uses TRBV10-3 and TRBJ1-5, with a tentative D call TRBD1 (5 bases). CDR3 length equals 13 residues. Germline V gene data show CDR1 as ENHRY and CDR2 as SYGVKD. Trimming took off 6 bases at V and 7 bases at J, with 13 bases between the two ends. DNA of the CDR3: TGTGCCATCAGCCCAGGGTTATTGCAGCCCCAGCATTTT. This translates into CAISPGLLQPQHF.

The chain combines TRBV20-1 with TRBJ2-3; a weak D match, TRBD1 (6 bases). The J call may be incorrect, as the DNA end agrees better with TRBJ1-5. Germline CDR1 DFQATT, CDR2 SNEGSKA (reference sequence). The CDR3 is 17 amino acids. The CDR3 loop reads CSARGGGGGGFTDTQHF. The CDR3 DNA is TGCAGTGCTAGAGGAGGAGGGGGGGGTGGTTTCACAGATACGCAGCATTTT.

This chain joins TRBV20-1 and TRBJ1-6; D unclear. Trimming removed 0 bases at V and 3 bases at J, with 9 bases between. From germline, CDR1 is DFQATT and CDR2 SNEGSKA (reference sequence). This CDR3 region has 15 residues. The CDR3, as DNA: TGCAGTGCTAGAGATGGCCAGAACTATAATTCACCCCTCCACTTT. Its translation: CSARDGQNYNSPLHF.

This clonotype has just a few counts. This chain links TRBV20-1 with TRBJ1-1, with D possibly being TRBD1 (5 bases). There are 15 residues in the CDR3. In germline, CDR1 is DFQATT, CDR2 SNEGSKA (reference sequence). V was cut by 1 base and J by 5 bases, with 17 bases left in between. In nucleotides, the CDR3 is TGCAGTGCTAGAGCTCCCGGGGCAGGGTGGACTGAAGCTTTCTTT. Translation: CSARAPGAGWTEAFF.

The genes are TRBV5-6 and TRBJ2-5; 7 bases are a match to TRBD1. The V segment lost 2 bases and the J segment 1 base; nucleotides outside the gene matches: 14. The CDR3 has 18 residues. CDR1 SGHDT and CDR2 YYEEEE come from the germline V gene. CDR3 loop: CASSFEVSWTGLQETQYF. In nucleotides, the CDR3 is TGTGCCAGCAGCTTTGAGGTCAGTTGGACAGGCCTCCAAGAGACCCAGTACTTC.

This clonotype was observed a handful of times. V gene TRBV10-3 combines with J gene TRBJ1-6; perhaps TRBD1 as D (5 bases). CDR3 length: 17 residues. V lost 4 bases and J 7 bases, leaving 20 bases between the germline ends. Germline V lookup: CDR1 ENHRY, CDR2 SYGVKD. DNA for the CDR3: TGTGCCATCAGTGTCGCCTCGGGGGGAATCACCAATTCACCCCTCCACTTT. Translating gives CAISVASGGITNSPLHF.

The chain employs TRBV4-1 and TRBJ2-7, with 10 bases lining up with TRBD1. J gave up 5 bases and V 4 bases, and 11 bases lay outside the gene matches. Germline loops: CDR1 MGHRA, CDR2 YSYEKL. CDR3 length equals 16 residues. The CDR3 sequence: CASSPTASTGGNEQYF. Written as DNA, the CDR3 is TGCGCCAGCAGCCCGACCGCCTCGACAGGGGGCAACGAGCAGTACTTC.

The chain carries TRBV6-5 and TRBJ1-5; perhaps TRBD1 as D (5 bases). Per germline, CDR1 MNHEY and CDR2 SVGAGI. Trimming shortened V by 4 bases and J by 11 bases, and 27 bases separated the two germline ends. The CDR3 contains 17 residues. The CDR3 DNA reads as TGTGCCAGCAGTTCCCTAGACACGGGACCTCGAAATCATACCCAGCATTTT. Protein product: CASSSLDTGPRNHTQHF.

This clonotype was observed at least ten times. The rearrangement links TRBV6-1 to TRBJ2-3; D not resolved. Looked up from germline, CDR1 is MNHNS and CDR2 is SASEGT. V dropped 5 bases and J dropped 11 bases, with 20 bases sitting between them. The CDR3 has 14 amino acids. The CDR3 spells CASSPLSSREMQYF. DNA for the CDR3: TGTGCCAGCAGTCCCCTCTCCTCTAGGGAAATGCAGTATTTT.

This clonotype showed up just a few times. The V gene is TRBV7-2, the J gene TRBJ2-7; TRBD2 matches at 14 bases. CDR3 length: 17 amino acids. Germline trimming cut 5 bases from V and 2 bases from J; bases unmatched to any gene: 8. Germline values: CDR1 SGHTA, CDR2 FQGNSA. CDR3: CASSTPGLAGVPYEQYF. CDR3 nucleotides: TGTGCCAGCAGCACGCCGGGACTAGCGGGAGTCCCCTACGAGCAGTACTTC.